This T cell receptor beta chain was recorded in a study of response to subunit inactivated influenza vaccine (dated by TCRdb to the late 2010s). About the study as a whole: The study used deep quantitative T cell receptor repertoire profiling to track responses to a trivalent subunit inactivated influenza vaccine.

What the work shows at the level of the full study, not this receptor alone: According to the authors, only a limited number of new T cells may be recruited by each seasonal influenza vaccination.

The CDR3 has 13 amino acids, counting the end cysteine and phenylalanine. Solely the CDR3 DNA is kept, with 39 bases framed from the first base. Clipping removes 7 bases from V and 2 bases from J, with 3 as the unmatched junction base count. The library was built by means of RT-PCR. Sequencing took place on an Illumina HiSeq 2500. The public reads were reanalyzed by TCRdb: fastp trimming at Q25, MiXCR alignment, in-frame beta chains only. For every CDR3 protein sequence, its rows merge into one entry that carries the most common genes and DNA. Counted in this sample were 500,000 to 600,000 distinct CDR3 sequences; more than 15% of them appeared once. Approximately 3% of the sample is held by the ten biggest clonotypes. Details on this clonotype: What this receptor recognizes is not known. No qualities accompany the bases; no much larger clone lies one base away.

This clonotype was sampled from a man aged 50 to 69 who received an inactivated influenza vaccine. Donor details come from another sample of the same person, matched by shared clones. The sequences come from CD4+ T cells sorted from PBMCs, collected less than 30 months after vaccination. Recombination joined TRBV12-3 or TRBV12-4 with TRBJ2-7; 9 central nucleotides agree with TRBD2. The DNA reads TGTGCCAGCACTAGCGGGATTACCTACGAGCAGTACTTC. It is translated as CASTSGITYEQYF.